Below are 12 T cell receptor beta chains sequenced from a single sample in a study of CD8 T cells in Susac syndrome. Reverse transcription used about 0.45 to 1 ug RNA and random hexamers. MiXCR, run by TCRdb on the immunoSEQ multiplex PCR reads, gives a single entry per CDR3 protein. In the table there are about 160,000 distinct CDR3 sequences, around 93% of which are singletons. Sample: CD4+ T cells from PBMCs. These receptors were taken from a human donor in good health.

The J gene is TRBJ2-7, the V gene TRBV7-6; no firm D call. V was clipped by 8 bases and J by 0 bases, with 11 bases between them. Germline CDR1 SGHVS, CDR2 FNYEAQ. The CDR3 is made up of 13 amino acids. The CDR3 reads CASGSGRSYEQYF. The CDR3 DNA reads TGTGCCAGCGGTTCGGGCCGCTCCTACGAGCAGTACTTC.

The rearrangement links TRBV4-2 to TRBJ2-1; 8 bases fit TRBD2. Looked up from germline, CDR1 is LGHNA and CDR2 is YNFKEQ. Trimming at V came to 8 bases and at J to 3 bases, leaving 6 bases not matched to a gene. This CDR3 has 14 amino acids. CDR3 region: CASGPGGGYNEQFF. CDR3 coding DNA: TGTGCCAGCGGTCCGGGGGGGGGCTACAATGAGCAGTTCTTC.

CDR3 sequence (DNA): TGCGCCAGCAGCTCGGGACAGACTCAAGAGACCCAGTACTTC. Its protein product is CASSSGQTQETQYF. The chain employs TRBV5-1 and TRBJ2-5, with 7 bases identical to TRBD1. The CDR3 extends over 14 amino acids. Looked up from germline, CDR1 is SGHRS and CDR2 is YFSETQ. Trimming took 3 bases from V and 2 from J; bases not matched to a gene: 4.

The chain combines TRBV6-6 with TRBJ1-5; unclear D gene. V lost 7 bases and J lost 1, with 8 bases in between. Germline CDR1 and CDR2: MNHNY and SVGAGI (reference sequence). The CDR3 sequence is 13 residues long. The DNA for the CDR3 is TGTGCCAGCACCAGAGACAGCAATCAGCCCCAGCATTTT. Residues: CASTRDSNQPQHF.

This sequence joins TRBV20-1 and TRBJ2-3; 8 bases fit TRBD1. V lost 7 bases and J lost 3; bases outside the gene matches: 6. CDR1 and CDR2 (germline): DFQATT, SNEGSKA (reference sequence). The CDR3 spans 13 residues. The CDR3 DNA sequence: TGCAGTGGGTTACAGGGGGTAACAGATACGCAGTATTTT. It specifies CSGLQGVTDTQYF.

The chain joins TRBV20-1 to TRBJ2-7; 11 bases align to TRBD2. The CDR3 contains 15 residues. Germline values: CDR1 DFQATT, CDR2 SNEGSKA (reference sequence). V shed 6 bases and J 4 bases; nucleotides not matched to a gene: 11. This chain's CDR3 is CSAVSVGTSGYEQYF. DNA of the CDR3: TGCAGTGCCGTAAGCGTGGGGACTAGCGGTTACGAGCAGTACTTC.

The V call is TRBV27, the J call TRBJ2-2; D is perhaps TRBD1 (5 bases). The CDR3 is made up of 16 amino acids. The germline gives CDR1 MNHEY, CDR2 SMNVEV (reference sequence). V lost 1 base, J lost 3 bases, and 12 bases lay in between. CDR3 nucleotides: TGTGCCAGCAGTTTATATCGGCAGGGCTACACCGGGGAGCTGTTTTTT. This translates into CASSLYRQGYTGELFF.

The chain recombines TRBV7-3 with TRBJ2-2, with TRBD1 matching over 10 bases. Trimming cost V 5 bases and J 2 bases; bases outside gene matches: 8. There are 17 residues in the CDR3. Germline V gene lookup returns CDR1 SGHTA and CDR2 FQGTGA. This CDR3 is CASSPRGTGVNTGELFF. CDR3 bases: TGTGCCAGCAGCCCCCGCGGGACAGGGGTTAACACCGGGGAGCTGTTTTTT.

The CDR3 coding sequence is TGTGCCAGCAGCCAATACGACAGTGGCTACACCTTC. This sequence encodes CASSQYDSGYTF. The rearrangement uses TRBV4-2 and TRBJ1-2; perhaps TRBD1 as D (5 bases). Germline values: CDR1 LGHNA, CDR2 YNFKEQ. V dropped 2 bases and J dropped 7 bases, with 8 bases sitting between them. The length of the CDR3 is 12 residues.

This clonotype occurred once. CDR3 sequence reads: CASSRPGQGAHTDTQYF. The CDR3, as DNA: TGTGCCAGCAGTCGCCCCGGACAGGGGGCCCACACAGATACGCAGTATTTT. The chain has TRBV13 and TRBJ2-3; 11 nucleotides match TRBD1. The germline CDR1 and CDR2 sequences are PRHDT and FYEKMQ (reference sequence). V lost 6 bases and J lost 2; bases outside the gene matches: 10. The CDR3 contains 17 residues. Drawing the rest from reference TRBV13 and TRBJ2-3, the complete variable domain is AAGVIQSPRHLIKEKRETATLKCYPIPRHDTVYWYQQGPGQDPQFLISFYEKMQSDKGSIPDRFSAQQFSDYHSELNMSSLELGDSALYFCASSRPGQGAHTDTQYFGPGTRLTVL.

CDR3 amino acids: CASSRDIPTMSTEAFF. CDR3 DNA sequence: TGTGCCAGCAGCCGGGACATCCCTACGATGAGCACTGAAGCTTTCTTT. The genes are TRBV6-1 and TRBJ1-1, with D maybe TRBD1 (6 bases). CDR1 is MNHNS, CDR2 SASEGT, per germline. CDR3 length: 16 residues. V gave up 6 bases and J gave up 4 bases, with 21 bases separating them.

In DNA form, the CDR3 reads TGCAGCGTCGCCGGGACAGGGGGCAGCAATCAGCCCCAGCATTTT. Its translation is CSVAGTGGSNQPQHF. V is TRBV29-1 and J is TRBJ1-5; TRBD1 agrees at 12 bases. The germline CDR1 and CDR2 sequences are SQVTM and ANQGSEA. Unmatched junction bases numbered 4, after V lost 6 bases and J lost 1 base. The CDR3 is 15 amino acids.